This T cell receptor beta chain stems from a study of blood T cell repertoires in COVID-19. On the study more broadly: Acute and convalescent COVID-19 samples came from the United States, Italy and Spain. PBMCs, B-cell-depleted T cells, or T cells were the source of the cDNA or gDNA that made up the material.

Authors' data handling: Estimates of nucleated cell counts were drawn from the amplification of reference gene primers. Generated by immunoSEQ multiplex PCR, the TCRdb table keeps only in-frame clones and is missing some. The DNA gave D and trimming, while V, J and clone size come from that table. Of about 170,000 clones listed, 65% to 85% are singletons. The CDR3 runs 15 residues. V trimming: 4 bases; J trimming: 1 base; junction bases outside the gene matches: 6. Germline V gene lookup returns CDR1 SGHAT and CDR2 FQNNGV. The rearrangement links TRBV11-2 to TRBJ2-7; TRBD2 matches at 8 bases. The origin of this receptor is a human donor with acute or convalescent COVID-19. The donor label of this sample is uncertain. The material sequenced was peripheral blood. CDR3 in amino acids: CASSSGLAYSYEQYF. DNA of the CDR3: TGTGCCAGCAGCTCCGGACTAGCCTATTCCTACGAGCAGTACTTC.